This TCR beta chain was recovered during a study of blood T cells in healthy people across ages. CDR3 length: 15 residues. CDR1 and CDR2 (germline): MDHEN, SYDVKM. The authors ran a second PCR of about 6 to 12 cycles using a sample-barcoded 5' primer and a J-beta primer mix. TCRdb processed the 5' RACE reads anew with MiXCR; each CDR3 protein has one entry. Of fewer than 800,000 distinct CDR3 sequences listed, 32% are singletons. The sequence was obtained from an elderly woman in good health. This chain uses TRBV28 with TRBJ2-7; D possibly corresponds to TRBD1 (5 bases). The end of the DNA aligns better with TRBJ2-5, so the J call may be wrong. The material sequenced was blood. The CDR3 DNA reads TGTGCCAGCAGTTTATCGGGCGGACCCCAGGGGACCCAGTACTTC. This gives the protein CASSLSGGPQGTQYF.